The entry below gives a single T cell receptor beta chain sequence along with its context. Its antigen is unknown. Germline V gene lookup returns CDR1 GTSNPN and CDR2 SVGIG (reference sequence). V was trimmed by 6 bases and J by 4 bases, leaving 10 bases between them. The CDR3 spans 12 residues. This record belongs to a study of T cells in Graves' hyperthyroidism and ophthalmopathy. Study observations and caveats: In the analysis, a 13 V-J model separated ophthalmopathy from stable hyperthyroidism.

From 9 to 10 ml of fresh peripheral blood, PBMCs were isolated. Amplification targeted TCR beta CDR3 regions from RNA transcripts. First-round RT-PCR with HTBI primers amplified the TCR CDR3 region. In TCRdb, the multiplex PCR reads were re-called with MiXCR into one record per CDR3 protein. This sample yields about 640,000 distinct CDR3 sequences, of which roughly 20% are seen a single time; about 34% belongs to the top ten. The V and J genes are TRBV30 and TRBJ2-1, with no clear D. Sequenced material: blood. This receptor was obtained from a man younger than 40 with Graves' ophthalmopathy. CDR3 DNA: TGTGCCTGCAAACGGGCTTACAATGAGCAGTTCTTC. Its protein is CACKRAYNEQFF.